The 30 T cell receptor beta chains presented below share a single source sample, sequenced in a study of early T cells in non-severe SARS-CoV-2 infection. A single record per CDR3 protein comes from TCRdb applying MiXCR to the 5' RACE reads. The repertoire holds about 38,000 distinct CDR3 sequences, about 5% seen once, with 15% to 20% in the top ten. The sequencing input was whole blood. The receptors here all came from an adult who was a healthcare worker with PCR-confirmed SARS-CoV-2 infection or an uninfected control (not recorded which).

This clonotype was observed at least ten times. J is TRBJ1-3 and V is TRBV29-1; 7 nucleotides line up with TRBD1. The J segment lost 5 bases and the V segment lost 5 bases, leaving 3 bases of the junction unmatched. From germline, CDR1 is SQVTM and CDR2 ANQGSEA. This CDR3 contains 12 residues. The CDR3: CSVTGDRNTIYF. CDR3 nucleotide sequence: TGCAGCGTTACAGGGGACCGAAACACCATATATTTT.

In this sample, this clonotype turned up many times. The gene calls are TRBV10-3 and TRBJ2-5, with 11 bases that match TRBD2. The CDR3 runs 15 residues. Looked up from germline, CDR1 is ENHRY and CDR2 is SYGVKD. Trimming at V came to 3 bases and at J to 5 bases, leaving 5 bases not matched to a gene. CDR3 residues: CAISDLAGGMETQYF. In nucleotides, the CDR3 is TGTGCCATCAGTGACCTAGCGGGGGGCATGGAGACCCAGTACTTC.

This clonotype was observed at least ten times. The V and J genes are TRBV6-2 or TRBV6-3 and TRBJ2-2; D may be TRBD2 (5 bases). V was clipped by 6 bases and J by 5 bases, with 10 bases between them. Germline CDR1 is MNHEY and CDR2 is SVGEGT. The CDR3 spans 13 residues. The CDR3 nucleotides are TGTGCCAGCAGACCCCCGGGGACCGGGGAGCTGTTTTTT. Translating it yields CASRPPGTGELFF.

This clonotype was counted at least ten times. The V gene is TRBV12-3 or TRBV12-4, the J gene TRBJ2-3, with TRBD1 matching over 7 bases. Trimming cost V 5 bases and J 1 base; bases outside gene matches: 9. The CDR3 length is 16 residues. CDR3 loop: CASSTGDRPRTDTQYF. Written as DNA, the CDR3 is TGTGCCAGCAGTACTGGGGACAGACCACGCACAGATACGCAGTATTTT.

The V and J genes are TRBV7-8 and TRBJ2-5; D gene ambiguous. CDR3 length: 15 amino acids. V was shortened by 5 bases and J by 2 bases, with 15 bases between the two germline ends. Germline V gives CDR1 SGHVS, CDR2 FQNEAQ. The DNA for the CDR3 is TGTGCCAGCAGCCTATGGGCGGCCGTACAAGAGACCCAGTACTTC. Its translation is CASSLWAAVQETQYF.

This clonotype was seen more than once but under ten times. The gene calls are TRBV5-6 and TRBJ2-7, with D tentatively TRBD1 or TRBD2 (5 bases each). The CDR3 is 14 residues long. The V end lost 4 bases, the J end lost 2 bases, and 13 bases lay between the germline ends. From germline, CDR1 is SGHDT and CDR2 YYEEEE. Here the CDR3 DNA reads TGTGCCAGCAGCGGAGTTGGGACGGCCTACGAGCAGTACTTC. Translating it yields CASSGVGTAYEQYF.

This clonotype is labeled as medium-sized (0.01 to 0.1%). The chain uses TRBV12-3 or TRBV12-4 and TRBJ2-2, with TRBD1 matching 7 bases. The CDR3 is 15 amino acids. J gave up 0 bases and V 7 bases, and 5 bases lay outside the gene matches. This CDR3 reads CASIEGAPNTGELFF. CDR3 bases: TGTGCCAGCATCGAGGGGGCGCCGAACACCGGGGAGCTGTTTTTT.

This clonotype showed up many times. The rearrangement joins TRBV5-6 to TRBJ1-1; no clear D gene. The CDR3 length is 15 residues. From germline, CDR1 is SGHDT and CDR2 YYEEEE. V lost 0 bases and J 6 bases, leaving 15 bases between the germline ends. CDR3 nucleotide sequence: TGTGCCAGCAGCTTGGCCTGGGAGAGCAGCCCTGAAGCTTTCTTT. It specifies CASSLAWESSPEAFF.

This clonotype has ten or more counts. The gene calls are TRBV12-3 or TRBV12-4 and TRBJ2-1; 11 bases are a match to TRBD2. After removal of 2 bases from V and 14 bases from J, the junction contained 8 bases not matched to a gene. CDR3 length equals 14 residues. CDR3 nucleotides: TGTGCCAGCAGTTTAACCCCCCCTAGCGGGAGGAAGTTCTTC. Amino acids: CASSLTPPSGRKFF.

This clonotype was counted a few times. J is TRBJ1-3 and V is TRBV5-1; possible D gene TRBD1, 5 bases. Looked up from germline, CDR1 is SGHRS and CDR2 is YFSETQ. There are 12 residues in the CDR3. V was pared by 7 bases and J by 4 bases, with 9 bases between. The CDR3 nucleotides read TGCGCCAGCGGGGACCGAGGAAACACCATATATTTT. Its protein product is CASGDRGNTIYF.

This clonotype was counted ten times or more. V gene TRBV7-3 combines with J gene TRBJ2-2, with 7 bases that match TRBD2. The CDR3 length is 16 residues. Looked up from germline, CDR1 is SGHTA and CDR2 is FQGTGA. The junction had 4 bases not matched to a gene; V was cut back by 2 bases and J by 1 base. The CDR3 spells CASSLAPSGNTGELFF. CDR3 bases: TGTGCCAGCAGCTTAGCTCCTAGCGGGAACACCGGGGAGCTGTTTTTT.

This clonotype came up a few times. The chain uses TRBV30 and TRBJ2-7, with TRBD1 as a possible D gene (5 bases). V was cut by 4 bases and J by 5 bases, with 9 bases left in between. CDR1 is GTSNPN, CDR2 SVGIG, per germline (reference sequence). The CDR3 loop spans 11 amino acids. Written as DNA, the CDR3 is TGTGCCTGGATGCAGGGCCACGAGCAGTACTTC. Residues: CAWMQGHEQYF.

This clonotype was picked up many times. J is TRBJ1-2 and V is TRBV6-5; 8 nucleotides agree with TRBD1. Germline CDR1 is MNHEY and CDR2 is SVGAGI. This CDR3 is 14 amino acids long. The J segment lost 4 bases and the V segment lost 6 bases, leaving 7 bases of the junction unmatched. This chain's CDR3 is CASSRQGKGYGYTF. The DNA of the CDR3 is TGTGCCAGCAGCAGACAGGGGAAGGGCTATGGCTACACCTTC.

This clonotype was counted at least ten times. The V gene is TRBV7-9, the J gene TRBJ2-5, with no clear D. This CDR3 contains 17 residues. Deletions cut 0 bases from V and 0 bases from J, with 14 bases between. The germline CDR1 and CDR2 sequences are SEHNR and FQNEAQ (reference sequence). The CDR3, as DNA: TGTGCCAGCAGCTTAGCGTGGTCAACTACGCACCAAGAGACCCAGTACTTC. This translates into CASSLAWSTTHQETQYF.

The chain links TRBV2 to TRBJ2-4; D remains unclear. CDR1 is SNHLY, CDR2 FYNNEI, per germline. CDR3 size: 12 residues. V dropped 8 bases and J dropped 1 base, with 6 bases sitting between them. As DNA, the CDR3 is TGTGCCAGCTCAGTGGCCAAAAACATTCAGTACTTC. Its protein is CASSVAKNIQYF.

This clonotype was detected many times. The genes are TRBV6-5 and TRBJ1-6; possible D gene TRBD1, 5 bases. The CDR3 covers 14 residues. V was clipped by 6 bases and J by 7 bases, with 13 bases between them. Germline V gives CDR1 MNHEY, CDR2 SVGAGI. CDR3 sequence: CASRMSRANSPLHF. The CDR3 region has the DNA TGTGCCAGCAGGATGAGCAGGGCGAATTCACCCCTCCACTTT.

There are many counts of this clonotype. The chain uses TRBV7-3 and TRBJ2-2, with 7 bases that match TRBD2. The CDR3 consists of 16 residues. The V segment lost 3 bases and the J segment 4 bases; nucleotides outside the gene matches: 8. Germline CDR1 is SGHTA and CDR2 is FQGTGA. The CDR3 protein is CASSLDQRGGTGELFF. In nucleotides, the CDR3 is TGTGCCAGCAGCTTGGATCAGCGGGGAGGCACCGGGGAGCTGTTTTTT.

This clonotype appeared a few times. This chain uses TRBV10-3 with TRBJ1-6; the D gene is possibly TRBD1 (6 bases). The CDR3 runs to 15 residues. CDR1 and CDR2 (germline): ENHRY, SYGVKD. Between the trimmed V and J ends, which lost 0 bases and 7 bases, there was a span of 10 bases. The CDR3 protein is CAISESTGVNSPLHF. CDR3 sequence (DNA): TGTGCCATCAGTGAGTCGACAGGCGTGAATTCACCCCTCCACTTT.

This clonotype was recorded many times. V is TRBV10-2 and J is TRBJ1-4; the D gene is possibly TRBD1 (6 bases). This CDR3 has 13 residues. Trimming removed 10 bases at V and 5 bases at J, with 14 bases between. Germline V gives CDR1 WSHSY, CDR2 SAAADI. Here the CDR3 DNA reads TGCGCCACTAGGAGGGGGGCGAATGAAAAACTGTTTTTT. This translates into CATRRGANEKLFF.

This clonotype was counted many times. CDR3 sequence reads: CASSSPIWGEQYF. CDR3 nucleotides: TGTGCCAGCAGTTCCCCTATTTGGGGCGAGCAGTACTTC. V and J are TRBV12-3 or TRBV12-4 and TRBJ2-7, with unresolved D. This CDR3 contains 13 residues. V shed 4 bases and J shed 6 bases, with 13 bases lying between them.

This clonotype was detected only a few times. The rearrangement joins TRBV19 to TRBJ2-5, with D possibly being TRBD1 (6 bases). Looked up from germline, CDR1 is LNHDA and CDR2 is SQIVND (reference sequence). Trimming stripped 2 bases from V and 0 bases from J, with 10 bases between. The CDR3 is made up of 15 amino acids. The CDR3, as DNA: TGTGCCAGTAGTATATCCAGGGGTGACCAAGAGACCCAGTACTTC. Its protein product is CASSISRGDQETQYF.

In this sample, this clonotype turned up many times. This chain connects TRBV7-3 to TRBJ1-6, with TRBD1 matching 7 bases. V shed 5 bases and J 9 bases; nucleotides not matched to a gene: 7. The CDR3 consists of 14 residues. The germline gives CDR1 SGHTA, CDR2 FQGTGA. CDR3 sequence: CASSADRVSSPLHF. The DNA for the CDR3 is TGTGCCAGCAGCGCAGACAGGGTCAGTTCACCCCTCCACTTT.

This clonotype was observed at least ten times. The V and J genes are TRBV5-4 and TRBJ1-3, with D maybe TRBD1 (5 bases). The CDR3 totals 16 residues. Germline assignment: CDR1 SGHNT and CDR2 YYREEE (reference sequence). V lost 0 bases and J 1 base, leaving 11 bases between the germline ends. The CDR3 sequence: CASSLGPGPSGNTIYF. The CDR3 nucleotides are TGTGCCAGCAGCTTGGGACCAGGGCCGTCTGGAAACACCATATATTTT.

This clonotype was seen repeatedly, ten times or more. The V call is TRBV24-1, the J call TRBJ2-3; D possibly matches TRBD1 or TRBD2 (5 bases each). This CDR3 has 13 residues. Trimming cost V 4 bases and J 4 bases, with 8 bases left between them. The germline V gene has CDR1 KGHDR and CDR2 SFDVKD. The CDR3 nucleotides read TGTGCCACCAGTGAAGGGACCCCAGATACGCAGTATTTT. This encodes CATSEGTPDTQYF.

This clonotype occurred many times. The chain recombines TRBV27 with TRBJ1-6; D unclear. V lost 5 bases to trimming and J lost 1 base, with 6 bases between them. The CDR3 extends over 14 amino acids. From germline, CDR1 is MNHEY and CDR2 SMNVEV (reference sequence). The DNA for the CDR3 is TGTGCCAGCAGTCCAATGTCCTATAATTCACCCCTCCACTTT. This encodes CASSPMSYNSPLHF.

This clonotype came up many times. The chain couples TRBV30 to TRBJ1-6; TRBD1 matches 8 bases. The V gene's germline CDR1 is GTSNPN and CDR2 SVGIG (reference sequence). V trimming: 2 bases; J trimming: 7 bases; junction bases outside the gene matches: 4. The CDR3 runs 14 residues. CDR3 in DNA: TGTGCCTGGAGTCGCCGACAGGGGAATTCACCCCTCCACTTT. Translation: CAWSRRQGNSPLHF.

V is TRBV18 and J is TRBJ2-1; D is possibly TRBD1 or TRBD2 (5 bases each). Germline lookup yields CDR1 KGHSH and CDR2 LQKENI. The germline V and J ends were trimmed by 0 bases and 8 bases, with 8 bases remaining between them. The CDR3 contains 13 residues. The CDR3 DNA sequence: TGTGCCAGCTCACCACCAATGGGGGATGAGCAGTTCTTC. Protein product: CASSPPMGDEQFF.

This chain joins TRBV3-1 and TRBJ2-2; 7 bases fit TRBD2. The CDR3 has 15 residues. Germline loops: CDR1 LGHDT, CDR2 YNNKEL (reference sequence). V gave up 8 bases and J gave up 2 bases; unmatched junction bases: 8. DNA for the CDR3: TGTGCCAGCGGGTGGAAGCGGGGAAACACCGGGGAGCTGTTTTTT. Its protein product is CASGWKRGNTGELFF.

This clonotype was observed at least ten times. The rearrangement links TRBV7-8 to TRBJ2-1; maybe TRBD2 (5 bases). CDR3 length: 14 amino acids. Trimming removed 1 base at V and 3 bases at J, with 7 bases between. Germline V gene sequence: CDR1 SGHVS, CDR2 FQNEAQ. The CDR3 region has the DNA TGTGCCAGCAGCTTAGAAGCGGTCTACAATGAGCAGTTCTTC. It is translated as CASSLEAVYNEQFF.

This chain uses TRBV24-1 with TRBJ2-1; the D gene is possibly TRBD2 (5 bases). Trimming cost V 9 bases and J 3 bases, with 11 bases left between them. Germline V gene lookup returns CDR1 KGHDR and CDR2 SFDVKD. This CDR3 comprises 13 residues. The CDR3 region is CATYGDSYNEQFF. CDR3 bases: TGTGCCACCTACGGGGATAGCTACAATGAGCAGTTCTTC.